Sequencing of this T cell receptor beta chain was carried out in a study of blood T cell repertoires in COVID-19. Overall study context: Samples taken during acute and convalescent COVID-19 were collected in the United States, Italy and Spain. T cells, B-cell-depleted T cells, or PBMCs supplied cDNA or gDNA.

V gave up 5 bases and J gave up 10 bases; unmatched junction bases: 12. In germline, CDR1 is SEHNR, CDR2 FQNEAQ (reference sequence). This CDR3 has 15 amino acids. Authors' processing steps: Counts of nucleated cells, estimated from reference gene primer amplification, were obtained. Only in-frame clones appear in the TCRdb table, and some are missing; sequencing was by immunoSEQ multiplex PCR. Clone size and V and J calls were adopted from that table, with D and trimming inferred from the DNA. The sample gives about 250,000 clones, around 83% of which show up once; roughly 8.7% is in the top ten. This chain uses TRBV7-9 with TRBJ2-1, with 9 bases identical to TRBD2. This TCR was sampled from a man between 40 and 49 years old with active or convalescent COVID-19. The sample consisted of peripheral blood. The DNA for the CDR3 is TGTGCCAGCAGCCCCGGTATAGCGGGAGCACACGAGCAGTTCTTC. Its protein is CASSPGIAGAHEQFF.